Listed here are 30 T cell receptor beta chains from one sample, sequenced in a study of T cells after yellow fever vaccination. TCRdb re-analysed the 5' RACE reads in MiXCR, keeping a single row per CDR3 protein. The sample includes some 350,000 distinct CDR3 sequences, 11% of them seen just once. The sequences come from PBMCs, collected on the day of the first yellow fever vaccination. All receptors come from a man younger than 35 who received the YFV17D yellow fever vaccine.

The table lists this clonotype with a few counts. The chain recombines TRBV20-1 with TRBJ2-6, with D hard to call. The V gene lost 4 bases and the J gene lost 4 bases, with 2 bases spanning the gap. Germline-derived CDR1 and CDR2 are DFQATT and SNEGSKA (reference sequence). There are 11 residues in the CDR3. The CDR3 loop is CSATGANVLTF. DNA of the CDR3: TGCAGTGCTACGGGGGCCAACGTCCTGACTTTC.

The rearrangement links TRBV7-9 to TRBJ2-4; 8 bases are shared with TRBD1. Unmatched junction bases numbered 9, after V lost 4 bases and J lost 16 bases. CDR1 is SEHNR and CDR2 is FQNEAQ in the germline V gene (reference sequence). This CDR3 has 12 residues. CDR3 coding DNA: TGTGCCAGCAGCTCAATCGGGACAGGTTATTACTTC. Protein sequence: CASSSIGTGYYF.

The table lists this clonotype with a few counts. V is TRBV7-9 and J is TRBJ1-1, with a tentative D call TRBD1 (5 bases). This CDR3 is built from 16 residues. Germline CDR1 reads SEHNR; CDR2 reads FQNEAQ (reference sequence). V was pared by 5 bases and J by 2 bases, with 18 bases between. The chain's CDR3 is CASSPDADRPNTEAFF. The CDR3 bases are TGTGCCAGCAGCCCTGACGCCGACAGACCAAACACTGAAGCTTTCTTT. Variable domain in full (rest from reference TRBV7-9 and TRBJ1-1): DTGVSQNPRHKITKRGQNVTFRCDPISEHNRLYWYRQTLGQGPEFLTYFQNEAQLEKSRLLSDRFSAERPKGSFSTLEIQRTEQGDSAMYLCASSPDADRPNTEAFFGQGTRLTVV.

The CDR3 is CASSLGPFETGKETQYF. The CDR3 bases are TGTGCCAGCAGCTTGGGGCCCTTCGAGACAGGGAAAGAGACCCAGTACTTC. V usage is TRBV5-4 and J usage is TRBJ2-5; TRBD1 agrees at 7 bases. V lost 0 bases and J lost 3; bases outside the gene matches: 11. This CDR3 has 17 residues. Germline lookup yields CDR1 SGHNT and CDR2 YYREEE (reference sequence).

Worth noting for this clonotype: An end of the junction does not agree with germline; a read error may underlie this. The rearrangement joins TRBV12-3 or TRBV12-4 to TRBJ1-2, with D hard to call. The CDR3 is made up of 14 amino acids. CDR3 protein: CVSSLGGQTYGYTF. Here the CDR3 DNA reads TGTGTCAGCAGTTTAGGAGGTCAGACCTATGGCTACACCTTC.

This clonotype was seen a handful of times. V usage is TRBV20-1 and J usage is TRBJ1-1; D possibly corresponds to TRBD1 (5 bases). Trimming removed 1 base from V and 1 base from J, with 10 bases in between. This CDR3 is 14 amino acids long. In germline, CDR1 is DFQATT, CDR2 SNEGSKA (reference sequence). The CDR3 is CSARVGTRNTEAFF. The CDR3 bases are TGCAGTGCTAGAGTAGGGACGAGGAACACTGAAGCTTTCTTT.

V gene TRBV27 combines with J gene TRBJ2-3; 7 nucleotides match TRBD1. Germline-derived CDR1 and CDR2 are MNHEY and SMNVEV (reference sequence). The CDR3 loop spans 15 amino acids. The junction had 6 bases not matched to a gene; V was cut back by 4 bases and J by 2 bases. The CDR3 spells CASSSLGQLTDTQYF. As DNA, the CDR3 is TGTGCCAGCAGTTCCCTGGGACAGCTCACAGATACGCAGTATTTT.

This clonotype was counted only a few times. The V and J genes are TRBV14 and TRBJ1-1; TRBD1 is a possible D gene (6 bases). The V gene lost 4 bases and the J gene lost 1 base, with 10 bases spanning the gap. Germline loops: CDR1 SGHDN, CDR2 FVKESK. This CDR3 spans 14 amino acids. CDR3 sequence: CASSRRTANTEAFF. The CDR3 DNA is TGTGCCAGCAGCCGCCGGACAGCGAACACTGAAGCTTTCTTT.

This clonotype has only a few counts. The chain combines TRBV5-1 with TRBJ2-1, with TRBD2 matching over 10 bases. This CDR3 is built from 14 residues. With V trimmed by 5 bases and J by 5 bases, 4 bases remained unmatched. CDR1 is SGHRS, CDR2 YFSETQ, per germline. CDR3 sequence reads: CASRALAGDNEQFF. The CDR3 region has the DNA TGCGCCAGCAGGGCTCTAGCGGGAGACAATGAGCAGTTCTTC. The full variable domain, with the rest looked up from reference TRBV5-1 and TRBJ2-1, is KAGVTQTPRYLIKTRGQQVTLSCSPISGHRSVSWYQQTPGQGLQFLFEYFSETQRNKGNFPGRFSGRQFSNSRSEMNVSTLELGDSALYLCASRALAGDNEQFFGPGTRLTVL.

The rearrangement joins TRBV7-2 to TRBJ2-3, with D unclear. V was clipped by 7 bases and J by 7 bases, with 12 bases between them. This CDR3 is 12 amino acids long. CDR1 is SGHTA and CDR2 is FQGNSA in the germline V gene. Written as DNA, the CDR3 is TGTGCCAGCACCTCCGGTTTTTATACGCAGTATTTT. As protein: CASTSGFYTQYF.

This clonotype was counted a few times. The chain links TRBV18 to TRBJ2-2; 10 nucleotides agree with TRBD2. Looked up from germline, CDR1 is KGHSH and CDR2 is LQKENI. The CDR3 is 15 residues long. Losses at the gene ends were 8 bases for V and 2 bases for J; bases not matched to a gene: 5. CDR3 sequence (DNA): TGTGCCAGCCGAACTAGCGGGGTTAACACCGGGGAGCTGTTTTTT. Its translation is CASRTSGVNTGELFF.

The table lists this clonotype with a few counts. This chain links TRBV6-2 or TRBV6-3 with TRBJ2-1; no clear D gene. V was trimmed by 6 bases and J by 3 bases, leaving 12 bases between them. The CDR3 length is 14 residues. Germline V gene sequence: CDR1 MNHEY, CDR2 SVGEGT. CDR3 region: CASSLASYYNEQFF. The CDR3 DNA reads as TGTGCCAGCAGCCTCGCTTCTTACTACAATGAGCAGTTCTTC.

The chain recombines TRBV27 with TRBJ1-1, with no clear D. The CDR3 totals 14 residues. Per germline, CDR1 MNHEY and CDR2 SMNVEV (reference sequence). The V and J ends lost 1 base and 4 bases respectively, with 10 bases between them. In DNA form, the CDR3 reads TGTGCCAGCAGTTTATTAGACTGGGGCACTGAAGCTTTCTTT. The encoded protein is CASSLLDWGTEAFF.

The V call is TRBV4-3, the J call TRBJ2-1; no clear D gene. Between the trimmed V and J ends, which lost 2 bases and 7 bases, there was a span of 9 bases. Germline assignment: CDR1 LGHNA and CDR2 YSLEER. The CDR3 is made up of 13 amino acids. As DNA, the CDR3 is TGCGCCAGCAGCCAATTGGGGTTTAATGAGCAGTTCTTC. It yields the protein CASSQLGFNEQFF.

The chain combines TRBV27 with TRBJ1-2; the D gene is possibly TRBD1 (5 bases). Germline CDR1 reads MNHEY; CDR2 reads SMNVEV (reference sequence). The CDR3 sequence is 15 residues long. With 1 base removed from V and 4 bases from J, the gap between germline ends came to 13 bases. CDR3 coding DNA: TGTGCCAGCAGTTTATATAAGGAGGGGATCTATGGCTACACCTTC. This translates into CASSLYKEGIYGYTF.

The CDR3 spells CSARDTIAGSSYNEQFF. DNA of the CDR3: TGCAGTGCTAGAGATACAATAGCGGGGAGCTCCTACAATGAGCAGTTCTTC. The J gene is TRBJ2-1, the V gene TRBV20-1; 8 bases line up with TRBD2. This CDR3 comprises 17 residues. Germline values: CDR1 DFQATT, CDR2 SNEGSKA (reference sequence). V gave up 0 bases and J gave up 0 bases; unmatched junction bases: 7.

There are many counts of this clonotype. The chain uses TRBV20-1 and TRBJ2-4; no clear D gene. The ends were cut back, 0 bases at V and 0 bases at J, with 9 bases in the middle. Germline CDR1 is DFQATT and CDR2 is SNEGSKA (reference sequence). This CDR3 has 15 amino acids. CDR3: CSARDQREAKNIQYF. The DNA for the CDR3 is TGCAGTGCTAGAGATCAACGCGAAGCCAAAAACATTCAGTACTTC.

The chain is built from TRBV11-2 and TRBJ2-2; perhaps TRBD1 as D (5 bases). The CDR3 spans 17 residues. From germline, CDR1 is SGHAT and CDR2 FQNNGV. The V gene lost 0 bases and the J gene lost 6 bases, with 17 bases spanning the gap. The CDR3 bases are TGTGCCAGCAGCTTAGAACTGTCAGGGTATTACGCCGGGGAGCTGTTTTTT. Amino acids: CASSLELSGYYAGELFF.

The chain employs TRBV9 and TRBJ2-3; 7 bases align to TRBD2. The CDR3 sequence is 16 residues long. The trim removed 4 bases at V and 4 bases at J, leaving 12 bases unmatched. The germline CDR1 and CDR2 sequences are SGDLS and YYNGEE. Here the CDR3 reads CASSPRLAFRPDTQYF. CDR3 DNA: TGTGCCAGCAGCCCAAGACTAGCTTTCCGACCAGATACGCAGTATTTT.

This clonotype occurred a few times. This rearrangement joins TRBV3-1 to TRBJ1-5; D remains ambiguous. This CDR3 has 15 amino acids. The germline V gene encodes CDR1 LGHDT and CDR2 YNNKEL (reference sequence). V lost 1 base and J 1 base, leaving 8 bases between the germline ends. The CDR3 is CASSQGVESNQPQHF. The CDR3 nucleotides read TGTGCCAGCAGCCAAGGCGTTGAGAGCAATCAGCCCCAGCATTTT.

V and J are TRBV2 and TRBJ2-5, with D possibly TRBD1 on 6 matching bases. Trimming removed 7 bases at V and 0 bases at J, with 12 bases between. Germline CDR1 SNHLY, CDR2 FYNNEI. The CDR3 is 14 amino acids. The CDR3 DNA sequence: TGTGCCAGCACCGGGACAACTAACCAAGAGACCCAGTACTTC. It translates to CASTGTTNQETQYF.

This clonotype was counted between two and nine times. The chain carries TRBV7-9 and TRBJ2-5, with 8 positions matching TRBD1. V shed 4 bases, J shed 5 bases, and the junction held 6 bases outside the gene matches. The CDR3 loop spans 14 amino acids. The germline gives CDR1 SEHNR, CDR2 FQNEAQ (reference sequence). CDR3 amino acids: CASSSPGGGETQYF. The CDR3 coding sequence is TGTGCCAGCAGCTCACCAGGGGGCGGTGAGACCCAGTACTTC. Drawing the rest from reference TRBV7-9 and TRBJ2-5, the complete variable domain is DTGVSQNPRHKITKRGQNVTFRCDPISEHNRLYWYRQTLGQGPEFLTYFQNEAQLEKSRLLSDRFSAERPKGSFSTLEIQRTEQGDSAMYLCASSSPGGGETQYFGPGTRLLVL.

The chain has TRBV6-2 or TRBV6-3 and TRBJ2-3, with D possibly matching TRBD2 (7 bases). This CDR3 has 18 amino acids. Germline V gene lookup returns CDR1 MNHEY and CDR2 SVGEGT. V was clipped by 0 bases and J by 4 bases, with 20 bases between them. CDR3 loop: CASSYSTAGASPPDTQYF. CDR3 in DNA: TGTGCCAGCAGTTACTCCACCGCGGGGGCGAGCCCCCCAGATACGCAGTATTTT.

This clonotype was counted many times. The rearrangement joins TRBV15 to TRBJ1-4; D unclear. This CDR3 comprises 15 residues. From germline, CDR1 is LNHNV and CDR2 YYDKDF (reference sequence). Trimming pared 0 bases from V and 6 bases from J, leaving 11 bases between. The CDR3 DNA reads TGTGCCACCAGCAGAGATCTGGGGTGGGATGAAAAACTGTTTTTT. Protein: CATSRDLGWDEKLFF.

The V and J genes are TRBV20-1 and TRBJ2-7; D possibly uses TRBD1 or TRBD2 (6 bases each). Trimming took off 0 bases at V and 4 bases at J, with 16 bases between the two ends. The CDR3 is 15 residues long. The germline V gene has CDR1 DFQATT and CDR2 SNEGSKA (reference sequence). CDR3 in amino acids: CSARDFSGAAYEQYF. The CDR3 DNA reads as TGCAGTGCTAGAGATTTTTCGGGGGCTGCGTACGAGCAGTACTTC.

This clonotype has just a few counts. This rearrangement joins TRBV3-1 to TRBJ1-1, with no clear D. Germline V lookup: CDR1 LGHDT, CDR2 YNNKEL (reference sequence). This CDR3 is 14 amino acids long. Trimming pared 2 bases from V and 4 bases from J, leaving 11 bases between. The CDR3 DNA sequence: TGTGCCAGCAGCCAACAACTGGGAGGCACTGAAGCTTTCTTT. Translating it yields CASSQQLGGTEAFF.

The V call is TRBV20-1, the J call TRBJ2-3, with TRBD1 identical over 9 bases. V dropped 8 bases and J dropped 1; count of bases not matched to a gene: 10. Germline CDR1 is DFQATT and CDR2 is SNEGSKA (reference sequence). The CDR3 covers 15 residues. The CDR3 loop reads CSSWTRDRGTDTQYF. CDR3 DNA sequence: TGCAGTTCCTGGACCCGGGACAGGGGCACAGATACGCAGTATTTT.

The chain joins TRBV6-6 to TRBJ1-1, with a tentative D call TRBD1 (5 bases). Germline V gene lookup returns CDR1 MNHNY and CDR2 SVGAGI (reference sequence). V gave up 4 bases and J gave up 8 bases, with 14 bases separating them. The CDR3 is made up of 13 amino acids. DNA for the CDR3: TGTGCCAGCAGTTCAATGACAGCCTGGGAAGCTTTCTTT. Translation: CASSSMTAWEAFF.

This clonotype was recorded only once. The genes are TRBV11-1 and TRBJ2-2; 8 bases are shared with TRBD1. This CDR3 is 16 amino acids long. Per the germline V gene, CDR1 is SGHAT and CDR2 is FQDESV (reference sequence). Trimming removed 5 bases from V and 6 bases from J; junction bases left unmatched: 11. CDR3: CASSLAPGGRAGELFF. CDR3 coding DNA: TGTGCCAGCAGCCTCGCACCAGGGGGCCGCGCCGGGGAGCTGTTTTTT.

This clonotype has more than one count but fewer than ten. This chain joins TRBV24-1 and TRBJ2-5; D not resolved. Germline CDR1 is KGHDR and CDR2 is SFDVKD. V shed 2 bases and J shed 1 base, with 7 bases lying between them. The CDR3 loop spans 14 amino acids. The CDR3, as DNA: TGTGCCACCAGTGATTCGAGCAGCCAAGAGACCCAGTACTTC. This translates into CATSDSSSQETQYF.